Listed below are T cell receptor beta chains from one sample, sequenced in a study of cytomegalovirus exposure and HLA in healthy donors. Libraries were prepared by immunoSEQ multiplex PCR; TCRdb keeps only in-frame clonotypes and omits some of them. The sample consists of about 200,000 clones, 80% to 85% of them appearing once. Sequencing was done on a sample of PBMCs. The receptors shown here come from a woman in her thirties or forties in good health and CMV-seronegative. Both conserved end residues are part of each CDR3. D genes are given only for firm matches. Rows may omit the clone size; those that give it use once, few, many or a size class.

D gene	clone size	J gene	V gene	CDR3 DNA	CDR3 protein
-	-	TRBJ2-7	TRBV28	TGTGCCAGCAGTTTATGGGGCACCACCTACGAGCAGTACTTC	CASSLWGTTYEQYF
-	-	TRBJ2-7	TRBV7-8	TGTGCCAGCAGCTCTGGGCCCACCGGCGAGCAGTACTTC	CASSSGPTGEQYF
-	-	TRBJ1-4	TRBV7-9	TGTGCCAGCAGCCCCAATGGCGGGGCTACTAATGAAAAACTGTTTTTT	CASSPNGGATNEKLFF
TRBD1	-	TRBJ1-1	TRBV27	TGTGCCAGCAGGCGGACAGGACCGAACACTGAAGCTTTCTTT	CASRRTGPNTEAFF
-	-	TRBJ2-3	TRBV9	TGTGCCAGCAGCGTCCAAGGGGCCAGCACAGATACGCAGTATTTT	CASSVQGASTDTQYF
-	-	TRBJ1-6	TRBV30	TGTGCCTGGAGTAGAGAGGTGATTTCACCCCTCCACTTT	CAWSREVISPLHF
TRBD2	-	TRBJ2-1	TRBV29-1	TGCAGCGTTGAAGGGACAAAACTAGCGGGGACGGCTTACAATGAGCAGTTCTTC	CSVEGTKLAGTAYNEQFF
TRBD1	-	TRBJ1-1	TRBV7-6	TGTGCCAGCAGCGCAGGGACAGGGGGAACTGAAGCTTTCTTT	CASSAGTGGTEAFF
-	few	TRBJ2-7	TRBV18	TGTGCCAGCTCACCACTGGGCAGGGGCACCTACGAGCAGTACTTC	CASSPLGRGTYEQYF
TRBD1	-	TRBJ2-7	TRBV5-1	TGCGCCAGCAGCCCCCGGGACAGAAGTTATTACGAGCAGTACTTC	CASSPRDRSYYEQYF
-	-	TRBJ1-2	TRBV30	TGTGCCTGGAGTCTAGGACTTAACTATGGCTACACCTTC	CAWSLGLNYGYTF
TRBD1	-	TRBJ1-3	TRBV29-1	TGCAGGCATAGAACGGGACAGGGGACTGGAAACACCATATATTTT	CRHRTGQGTGNTIYF
-	-	TRBJ1-5	TRBV19	TGTGCCAGTAGCTCCACTTCGACAGGCAATCAGCCCCAGCATTTT	CASSSTSTGNQPQHF
-	-	TRBJ1-3	TRBV6-5	TGTGCCAGCAGTCTTGGACTGTACTCTGGAAACACCATATATTTT	CASSLGLYSGNTIYF
TRBD2	-	TRBJ2-1	TRBV9	TGTGCCAGCAGCGTAAGCGGGACGGGTAACAATGAGCAGTTCTTC	CASSVSGTGNNEQFF
TRBD1	-	TRBJ2-5	TRBV4-1	TGCGCCAGCAGCACCCAGGACAGGACCGGGACCCAGTACTTC	CASSTQDRTGTQYF
TRBD2	once	TRBJ2-7	TRBV11-1	TGTGCCAGCAGCCGGGGGGGATTCTCCTACGAGCAGTACTTC	CASSRGGFSYEQYF
TRBD1	-	TRBJ2-7	TRBV6-6	TGTGCCACACGGTGGGACAGGGTGAGCGAGCAGTACTTC	CATRWDRVSEQYF
-	-	TRBJ1-2	TRBV7-2	TGTGCCAGCAGCGCAGGGGTGGGCTATGGCTACACCTTC	CASSAGVGYGYTF
-	-	TRBJ2-5	TRBV5-1	TGCGCCAGCAGCCTCCACCAAGAGACCCAGTACTTC	CASSLHQETQYF
-	-	TRBJ2-7	TRBV5-1	TGCGCCAGCAGCTTTGACTTACCGGGCTACGAGCAGTACTTC	CASSFDLPGYEQYF
-	-	TRBJ1-1	TRBV28	TGTGCCAGCAGTTTACGGGGGAACACTGAAGCTTTCTTT	CASSLRGNTEAFF
TRBD1	-	TRBJ1-2	TRBV6-5	TGTGCCAGCAGTGCCCGACAGGGTGGGATCTATGGCTACACCTTC	CASSARQGGIYGYTF
-	-	TRBJ1-4	TRBV19	TGTGCCAGTACCAATCGGGGGGCTACGGGGGAAAAACTGTTTTTT	CASTNRGATGEKLFF